A selection of T cell receptor beta chains follows, all from one sample in a study of blood T cell repertoires in COVID-19. Libraries were prepared by immunoSEQ multiplex PCR; TCRdb keeps only in-frame clonotypes and omits some of them. The table records 200,000 or so clones, around 89% of them present only once. The source material was PBMCs or T cells enriched from blood (not recorded which). The receptor source for this set is a woman aged 30 to 39 who had recovered from COVID-19. Both conserved end residues are part of each CDR3. Fields, in order: CDR3 protein, CDR3 DNA, CDR3 length, J gene, V gene, D gene, clone size. The D gene is left open where the match is weak. Clone size is given for some rows only: seen once, a few or many times, or a class if the clone is expanded.

CDR3aa: CASSQVAGALGDTQYF
CDR3nt: TGCGCCAGCAGCCAAGTAGCGGGGGCCCTGGGAGATACGCAGTATTTT
len: 16
j_gene: TRBJ2-3
v_gene: TRBV4-1
d_gene: TRBD2
abundance: NA

CDR3aa: CASSGTSGGEQFF
CDR3nt: TGTGCCAGTAGTGGAACTAGCGGCGGTGAGCAGTTCTTC
len: 13
j_gene: TRBJ2-1
v_gene: TRBV19
d_gene: TRBD2
abundance: NA

CDR3aa: CASSRRDRVYEQYF
CDR3nt: TGTGCCAGCTCACGCCGGGACAGGGTCTACGAGCAGTACTTC
len: 14
j_gene: TRBJ2-7
v_gene: TRBV18
d_gene: TRBD1
abundance: NA

CDR3aa: CASSLRLAGGNEQFF
CDR3nt: TGTGCCAGCAGCCTCCGACTAGCGGGGGGGAATGAGCAGTTCTTC
len: 15
j_gene: TRBJ2-1
v_gene: TRBV9
d_gene: TRBD2
abundance: NA

CDR3aa: CASSPLAGESPGELFF
CDR3nt: TGTGCCAGCAGCCCCTTAGCGGGCGAGAGTCCCGGGGAGCTGTTTTTT
len: 16
j_gene: TRBJ2-2
v_gene: TRBV7-2
d_gene: TRBD2
abundance: once

CDR3aa: CASSLTGNTEAFF
CDR3nt: TGTGCCAGCAGTTTGACAGGGAACACTGAAGCTTTCTTT
len: 13
j_gene: TRBJ1-1
v_gene: TRBV12-3/TRBV12-4
d_gene: NA
abundance: few

CDR3aa: CASREGRQPQHF
CDR3nt: TGTGCCAGCAGGGAGGGTCGTCAGCCCCAGCATTTT
len: 12
j_gene: TRBJ1-5
v_gene: TRBV27
d_gene: NA
abundance: few

CDR3aa: CASSLRPGQGNQPQHF
CDR3nt: TGTGCCAGTAGTCTTAGACCGGGACAGGGGAATCAGCCCCAGCATTTT
len: 16
j_gene: TRBJ1-5
v_gene: TRBV19
d_gene: TRBD1
abundance: NA

CDR3aa: CASSLGQLRSGNTIYF
CDR3nt: TGTGCCAGCAGCCTCGGACAGCTAAGATCTGGAAACACCATATATTTT
len: 16
j_gene: TRBJ1-3
v_gene: TRBV7-9
d_gene: NA
abundance: NA

CDR3aa: CASSRGLTGNTIYF
CDR3nt: TGTGCCAGCAGCCGAGGGCTTACTGGAAACACCATATATTTT
len: 14
j_gene: TRBJ1-3
v_gene: TRBV7-8
d_gene: NA
abundance: NA

CDR3aa: CASSQWSVRGGPNEQFF
CDR3nt: TGCGCCAGCAGCCAATGGTCGGTGCGGGGGGGCCCTAATGAGCAGTTCTTC
len: 17
j_gene: TRBJ2-1
v_gene: TRBV4-3
d_gene: TRBD2
abundance: NA

CDR3aa: CASSRKGGAIQDTQYF
CDR3nt: TGTGCCAGCAGCCGAAAAGGGGGGGCCATTCAAGATACGCAGTATTTT
len: 16
j_gene: TRBJ2-3
v_gene: TRBV7-3
d_gene: NA
abundance: NA

CDR3aa: CASSPGQGIGGEQYF
CDR3nt: TGTGCCAGTAGCCCGGGACAGGGGATTGGGGGCGAGCAGTACTTC
len: 15
j_gene: TRBJ2-7
v_gene: TRBV19
d_gene: TRBD1
abundance: NA

CDR3aa: CASSEGRQGFEAFF
CDR3nt: TGTGCCAGCAGTGAAGGTAGACAGGGTTTTGAAGCTTTCTTT
len: 14
j_gene: TRBJ1-1
v_gene: TRBV6-1
d_gene: TRBD1
abundance: NA

CDR3aa: CASSSPGLGQETQYF
CDR3nt: TGTGCCAGCAGCTCCCCGGGACTAGGGCAAGAGACCCAGTACTTC
len: 15
j_gene: TRBJ2-5
v_gene: TRBV5-4
d_gene: TRBD2
abundance: NA

CDR3aa: CASSIESYRAGAYGYTF
CDR3nt: TGTGCCAGTAGTATAGAGAGTTACCGGGCAGGGGCTTATGGCTACACCTTC
len: 17
j_gene: TRBJ1-2
v_gene: TRBV19
d_gene: NA
abundance: NA

CDR3aa: CASSQDRQETQYF
CDR3nt: TGCGCCAGCAGCCAAGATCGCCAAGAGACCCAGTACTTC
len: 13
j_gene: TRBJ2-5
v_gene: TRBV4-1
d_gene: NA
abundance: NA

CDR3aa: CASSEHGLAGGLDEQFF
CDR3nt: TGCGCCAGCAGCGAACACGGACTAGCGGGGGGGCTCGATGAGCAGTTCTTC
len: 17
j_gene: TRBJ2-1
v_gene: TRBV4-3
d_gene: TRBD2
abundance: once

CDR3aa: CASSTGQGAYGYTF
CDR3nt: TGTGCCAGCAGTACGGGACAGGGGGCCTATGGCTACACCTTC
len: 14
j_gene: TRBJ1-2
v_gene: TRBV6-2/TRBV6-3
d_gene: TRBD1
abundance: NA

CDR3aa: CASSTLDRGSTGELFF
CDR3nt: TGTGCCAGCAGCACCCTAGACAGGGGTAGCACCGGGGAGCTGTTTTTT
len: 16
j_gene: TRBJ2-2
v_gene: TRBV7-9
d_gene: TRBD1
abundance: NA

CDR3aa: CSAPVDTQYF
CDR3nt: TGCAGTGCCCCGGTTGATACGCAGTATTTT
len: 10
j_gene: TRBJ2-3
v_gene: TRBV20-1
d_gene: NA
abundance: NA

CDR3aa: CATSRGVGAVLYGYTF
CDR3nt: TGTGCCACCAGCAGAGGGGTTGGGGCTGTACTCTATGGCTACACCTTC
len: 16
j_gene: TRBJ1-2
v_gene: TRBV15
d_gene: NA
abundance: NA

CDR3aa: CASVEGSYNEQFF
CDR3nt: TGTGCCAGCGTGGAGGGCTCCTACAATGAGCAGTTCTTC
len: 13
j_gene: TRBJ2-1
v_gene: TRBV7-9
d_gene: NA
abundance: NA

CDR3aa: CASSQSDREVGETQYF
CDR3nt: TGCGCCAGCAGTCAATCCGACAGGGAGGTAGGGGAGACCCAGTACTTC
len: 16
j_gene: TRBJ2-5
v_gene: TRBV23-1
d_gene: NA
abundance: NA

CDR3aa: CASSQESSSTDTQYF
CDR3nt: TGCGCCAGCAGCCAAGAGAGCTCTAGCACAGATACGCAGTATTTT
len: 15
j_gene: TRBJ2-3
v_gene: TRBV4-1
d_gene: NA
abundance: NA

CDR3aa: CASSLRGTENTEAFF
CDR3nt: TGTGCCAGCAGCTTAAGGGGGACAGAGAACACTGAAGCTTTCTTT
len: 15
j_gene: TRBJ1-1
v_gene: TRBV7-9
d_gene: TRBD1
abundance: NA

CDR3aa: CASSLPTSGGQETQYF
CDR3nt: TGTGCCAGCAGCTTGCCTACTAGCGGGGGACAAGAGACCCAGTACTTC
len: 16
j_gene: TRBJ2-5
v_gene: TRBV5-4
d_gene: TRBD2
abundance: NA

CDR3aa: CASSPFRAEDEQFF
CDR3nt: TGTGCCAGCTCACCGTTCAGGGCTGAGGATGAGCAGTTCTTC
len: 14
j_gene: TRBJ2-1
v_gene: TRBV18
d_gene: NA
abundance: once

CDR3aa: CASSARWEQFF
CDR3nt: TGTGCCAGCAGCGCGAGATGGGAGCAGTTCTTC
len: 11
j_gene: TRBJ2-1
v_gene: TRBV5-6
d_gene: NA
abundance: once

CDR3aa: CAINSRAGGYTF
CDR3nt: TGTGCCATCAATTCGAGGGCCGGGGGCTACACCTTC
len: 12
j_gene: TRBJ1-2
v_gene: TRBV10-3
d_gene: NA
abundance: NA

CDR3aa: CASRTQDIIGNTIYF
CDR3nt: TGTGCCAGCAGAACCCAGGACATTATCGGAAACACCATATATTTT
len: 15
j_gene: TRBJ1-3
v_gene: TRBV6-4
d_gene: NA
abundance: NA

CDR3aa: CASSLGPKNTEAFF
CDR3nt: TGTGCCAGCAGCTTAGGGCCGAAGAACACTGAAGCTTTCTTT
len: 14
j_gene: TRBJ1-1
v_gene: TRBV11-3
d_gene: NA
abundance: few

CDR3aa: CASSSGTGNEQFF
CDR3nt: TGTGCCAGCAGCTCGGGGACAGGCAATGAGCAGTTCTTC
len: 13
j_gene: TRBJ2-1
v_gene: TRBV5-6
d_gene: TRBD1
abundance: NA

CDR3aa: CASGLVLSGGSDTQYF
CDR3nt: TGTGCTAGTGGTTTGGTACTAAGCGGGGGTTCAGATACGCAGTATTTT
len: 16
j_gene: TRBJ2-3
v_gene: TRBV12-5
d_gene: TRBD2
abundance: NA

CDR3aa: CASSQAGTANYEQYF
CDR3nt: TGCGCCAGCAGCCAGGCCGGGACAGCGAACTACGAGCAGTACTTC
len: 15
j_gene: TRBJ2-7
v_gene: TRBV4-3
d_gene: TRBD1
abundance: NA

CDR3aa: CASSRTGGRLSNQPQHF
CDR3nt: TGTGCCAGCAGTCGGACAGGGGGCCGGTTAAGCAATCAGCCCCAGCATTTT
len: 17
j_gene: TRBJ1-5
v_gene: TRBV6-2/TRBV6-3
d_gene: TRBD1
abundance: NA

CDR3aa: CASSPLLGAGEADTQYF
CDR3nt: TGTGCCAGCAGCCCACTCTTAGGAGCGGGGGAGGCAGATACGCAGTATTTT
len: 17
j_gene: TRBJ2-3
v_gene: TRBV7-9
d_gene: TRBD2
abundance: NA

CDR3aa: CASSYSSPGQGYGYTF
CDR3nt: TGTGCCAGCAGTTACTCGAGTCCGGGACAGGGCTATGGCTACACCTTC
len: 16
j_gene: TRBJ1-2
v_gene: TRBV6-5
d_gene: TRBD1
abundance: NA

CDR3aa: CASSGQTDVYGYTF
CDR3nt: TGTGCCAGCTCAGGGCAGACAGACGTTTATGGCTACACCTTC
len: 14
j_gene: TRBJ1-2
v_gene: TRBV18
d_gene: NA
abundance: NA

CDR3aa: CASSVRENYGYTF
CDR3nt: TGTGCCAGCAGCGTACGAGAGAACTATGGCTACACCTTC
len: 13
j_gene: TRBJ1-2
v_gene: TRBV9
d_gene: NA
abundance: NA

CDR3aa: CASSYSQDYEQYF
CDR3nt: TGTGCCAGCAGTTACTCTCAGGACTACGAGCAGTACTTC
len: 13
j_gene: TRBJ2-7
v_gene: TRBV6-5
d_gene: NA
abundance: NA